This record looks at one TCR beta chain sequence and its context. What it recognizes is unknown. The record originates from a study of cytomegalovirus exposure and HLA in healthy donors. The study ran its PCR with 60 Vbeta and 13 Jbeta primers. The repertoire was sequenced with immunoSEQ multiplex PCR; TCRdb's copy has only in-frame clones and lacks some. The repertoire holds fewer than 100,000 clones, with about 74% as singletons. Findings of the study overall: It has been reported that TCR beta sequences accurately predicted the HLA-A and HLA-B alleles of most subjects.

The specimen was PBMCs. The receptor was isolated from a female donor in good health and CMV-seronegative.

CDR3 sequence: CASSVSKGTALAPTGSGANVLTF. The CDR3 bases are TGTGCCAGCAGCGTATCTAAGGGGACAGCCTTAGCCCCCACGGGCTCTGGGGCCAACGTCCTGACTTTC. V gene TRBV9 combines with J gene TRBJ2-6; 7 nucleotides agree with TRBD1. The CDR3 has 23 residues. CDR1 SGDLS and CDR2 YYNGEE come from the germline V gene. V gave up 1 base and J gave up 0 bases; unmatched junction bases: 22.